This T cell receptor (beta chain) was captured by sequencing in a study of beta chain features in type 1 diabetes. Details on this clone: Antigen unknown.

Study results and caveats: Within each of all four CD4+ subsets, Type 1 diabetes patients had TCRB CDR3s that were moderately but significantly shorter.

CDR1 SGHTA and CDR2 FQGNSA come from the germline V gene. Trimming pared 3 bases from V and 1 base from J, leaving 12 bases between. The length of the CDR3 is 15 residues. As every portion of the isolated RNA was reverse transcribed, the sequencing read expressed TCRB transcripts. TCRdb keeps only in-frame clones here, not all; method: immunoSEQ multiplex PCR. Among a few hundred thousand clones listed, 11% to 15% were seen once. The receptor was isolated from a man between 25 and 39 years old in good health. The source material was central memory CD4+ T cells from blood. This chain uses TRBV7-2 with TRBJ2-5; D ambiguous. Written as DNA, the CDR3 is TGTGCCAGCAGCTTGGGTCCGGCTACCCAAGAGACCCAGTACTTC. The encoded protein is CASSLGPATQETQYF.